The sample holds a few counts of the clone carrying this TCR beta chain. Its antigen is still unknown. This sample was taken from a study of T cell repertoires and HLA-DP antigens. Looking at the study overall: CD4+ T cells were cocultured with HeLa cells expressing HLA-DP.

Germline lookup yields CDR1 SNHLY and CDR2 FYNNEI. V was clipped by 6 bases and J by 1 base; unmatched bases: 7. This CDR3 is built from 16 residues. Study-wide findings and caveats: Total CD4+ responders were stimulated by HeLa antigen-presenting cells.

Profiled with immunoSEQ multiplex PCR; TCRdb holds only in-frame clones, not every one. The sample shows about 73,000 clones, roughly 77% of them seen only once. This receptor was taken from a man in his 60s in good health and CMV-seronegative. V is TRBV2 and J is TRBJ2-3; 10 bases line up with TRBD2. Source material: CD4+ T cells from PBMCs. The CDR3 coding sequence is TGTGCCAGCAGCCCCACCGGACTAGCGGGCACAGATACGCAGTATTTT. It codes for CASSPTGLAGTDTQYF.